This T cell receptor (beta chain) was documented in a study of post-analysis software for immune sequencing data. From germline, CDR1 is DFQATT and CDR2 SNEGSKA (reference sequence). Between the trimmed V and J ends, which lost 2 bases and 9 bases, there was a span of 11 bases. The CDR3 has 12 amino acids. This clonotype occurred a few times. Its antigen remains unknown. The library was made from cDNA and included unique molecular identifiers. TCRdb redid the calling of the PCR reads with MiXCR, one entry per CDR3 protein. This table holds roughly 400,000 distinct CDR3 sequences, 35% to 45% found once. Study-wide findings and caveats: TRBV5-6, TRBV5-1 and TRBV20-1 were among roughly five TRBV segments more frequent in patients than controls. Relative to controls, patients with multiple sclerosis showed significantly lower normalized Chao1 diversity. By F measure, strong co-clustering occurred among samples prepared in the same batch.

The rearrangement uses TRBV20-1 and TRBJ2-4; the D is unclear. Sequenced material: blood. This clonotype was sampled from a girl aged 2-9 years with multiple sclerosis. The DNA of the CDR3 is TGCAGTGCTAGACTACGAAACGGCATTCAGTACTTC. Its protein product is CSARLRNGIQYF.